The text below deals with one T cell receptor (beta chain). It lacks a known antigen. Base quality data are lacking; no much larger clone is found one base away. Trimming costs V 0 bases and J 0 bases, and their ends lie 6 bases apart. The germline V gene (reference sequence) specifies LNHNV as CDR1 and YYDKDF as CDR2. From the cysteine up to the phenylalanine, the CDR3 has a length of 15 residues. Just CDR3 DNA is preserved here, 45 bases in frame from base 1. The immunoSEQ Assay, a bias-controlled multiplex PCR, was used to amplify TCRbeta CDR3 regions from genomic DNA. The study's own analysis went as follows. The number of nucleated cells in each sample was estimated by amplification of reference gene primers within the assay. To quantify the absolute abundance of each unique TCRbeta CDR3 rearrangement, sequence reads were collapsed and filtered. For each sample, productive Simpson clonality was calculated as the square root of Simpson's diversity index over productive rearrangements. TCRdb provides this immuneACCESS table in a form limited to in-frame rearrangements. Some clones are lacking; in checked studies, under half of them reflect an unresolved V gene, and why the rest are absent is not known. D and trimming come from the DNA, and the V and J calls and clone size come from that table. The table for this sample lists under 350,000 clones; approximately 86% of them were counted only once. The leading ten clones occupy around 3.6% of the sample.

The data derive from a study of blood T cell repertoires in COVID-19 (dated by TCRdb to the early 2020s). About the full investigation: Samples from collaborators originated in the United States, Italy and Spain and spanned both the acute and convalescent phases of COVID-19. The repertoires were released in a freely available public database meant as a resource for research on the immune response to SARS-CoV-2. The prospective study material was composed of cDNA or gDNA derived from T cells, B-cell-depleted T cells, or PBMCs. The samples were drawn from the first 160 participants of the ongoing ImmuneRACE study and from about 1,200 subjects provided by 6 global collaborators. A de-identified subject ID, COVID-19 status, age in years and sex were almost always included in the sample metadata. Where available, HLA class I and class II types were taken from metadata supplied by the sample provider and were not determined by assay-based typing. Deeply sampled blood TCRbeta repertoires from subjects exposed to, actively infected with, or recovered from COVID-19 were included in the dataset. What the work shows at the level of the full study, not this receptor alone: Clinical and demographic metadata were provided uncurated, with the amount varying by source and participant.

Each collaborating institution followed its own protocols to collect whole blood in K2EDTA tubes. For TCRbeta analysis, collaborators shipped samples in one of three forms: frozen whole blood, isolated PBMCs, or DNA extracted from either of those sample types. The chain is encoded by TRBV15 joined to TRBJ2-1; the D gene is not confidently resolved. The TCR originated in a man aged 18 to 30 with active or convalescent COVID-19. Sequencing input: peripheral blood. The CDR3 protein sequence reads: CATSREERSYNEQFF. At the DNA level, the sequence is TGTGCCACCAGCAGAGAAGAGCGCTCCTACAATGAGCAGTTCTTC.